This entry is about one T cell receptor (beta chain). Its antigen is currently unknown. 60 Vbeta and 13 Jbeta primers were used in PCR. The table came from immunoSEQ multiplex PCR; TCRdb's copy has only in-frame clones and leaves some out. The table includes fewer than 200,000 clones, about 9% detected once. There are 14 residues in the CDR3. The V gene end was trimmed by 6 bases and the J gene end by 3 bases; junction bases not matched to a gene: 4. CDR1 and CDR2 (germline): LNHDA, SQIVND (reference sequence). The sample originates from a study of cytomegalovirus exposure and HLA in healthy donors. Overall study: Early released data comprised 75 million to 100 million unique TCRs from HLA-typed donors.

Overall study findings and caveats: A later analysis by the authors found several of the most significant clusters apparently linked to common viral pathogens. About 87% or about 30% of the time was how often most TCR beta V segments were productive, according to an earlier analysis.

Donors in the study were healthy people who gave bone marrow. The receptor was isolated from a woman under 40 in good health and CMV-seropositive. The J gene is TRBJ1-1, the V gene TRBV19; 10 bases map to TRBD1. Sequenced: PBMCs. The CDR3 nucleotides are TGTGCCAGTAGGACAGGGGGCTACTACACTGAAGCTTTCTTT. The encoded protein is CASRTGGYYTEAFF.